These 16 T cell receptor beta chains share one sample of origin, sequenced in a study of blood T cells in healthy people across ages. It was with a sample-barcoded 5' primer and a J-beta primer mix that a second PCR of about 7 to 12 cycles was run. TCRdb passed the 5' RACE reads through MiXCR, listing each CDR3 protein once. The table includes about 900,000 distinct CDR3 sequences, under 50% detected once. The sample taken for sequencing was blood. These receptors were obtained from a man aged 25 to 40 in good health.

The chain joins TRBV20-1 to TRBJ2-4, with 7 bases fitting TRBD1. The tail of the sequence fits TRBJ2-7 better, so the J call may be wrong. Germline V lookup: CDR1 DFQATT, CDR2 SNEGSKA (reference sequence). The CDR3 loop spans 13 amino acids. This chain's CDR3 is CSASGTVGYEQYF. The CDR3 nucleotides read TGCAGTGCTAGCGGGACAGTTGGCTACGAGCAGTACTTC.

The chain links TRBV5-1 to TRBJ1-1; D unclear. The CDR3 spans 15 residues. V lost 4 bases to trimming and J lost 0 bases, with 13 bases between them. The germline CDR1 and CDR2 sequences are SGHRS and YFSETQ. CDR3 DNA: TGCGCCAGCAGCCCTACTCAGGCAATGAACACTGAAGCTTTCTTT. Protein: CASSPTQAMNTEAFF.

The chain combines TRBV3-1 with TRBJ2-5; perhaps TRBD1 as D (6 bases). Gene TRBJ2-7 matches the end of the DNA better, so the J call may be wrong. Germline loops: CDR1 LGHDT, CDR2 YNNKEL (reference sequence). This CDR3 contains 16 residues. The CDR3 loop is CASSLQWTDFGDEQYF. The CDR3 DNA is TGTGCCAGCAGCCTTCAATGGACAGACTTCGGTGACGAGCAGTACTTC.

This chain's CDR3 is CASSPGLLYNEQFF. The CDR3 nucleotides are TGCGCCAGCAGCCCGGGACTCCTCTACAATGAGCAGTTCTTC. The rearrangement joins TRBV5-1 to TRBJ2-1, with D possibly matching TRBD2 (6 bases). The CDR3 is 14 residues long. Germline V lookup: CDR1 SGHRS, CDR2 YFSETQ. The germline V and J ends were trimmed by 4 bases and 3 bases, with 11 bases remaining between them.

The rearrangement joins TRBV7-2 to TRBJ2-4; 10 nucleotides agree with TRBD2. The CDR3 totals 17 residues. Trimming took 0 bases from V and 9 from J; bases not matched to a gene: 11. Looked up from germline, CDR1 is SGHTA and CDR2 is FQGNSA. The CDR3 nucleotides read TGTGCCAGCAGCTTAGCGGGAGTAGCGGGGGGCAGTGGCATTCAGTACTTC. Its protein is CASSLAGVAGGSGIQYF.

The V gene is TRBV7-8, the J gene TRBJ2-7; 8 bases match TRBD1. Trimming cost V 3 bases and J 2 bases; bases outside gene matches: 6. Looked up from germline, CDR1 is SGHVS and CDR2 is FQNEAQ. The CDR3 is 15 residues long. This chain's CDR3 is CASSFQTGEPYEQYF. The CDR3 DNA sequence: TGTGCCAGCAGCTTCCAGACAGGGGAACCCTACGAGCAGTACTTC.

V usage is TRBV12-3 or TRBV12-4 and J usage is TRBJ2-4, with D perhaps TRBD1 (5 bases). V shed 4 bases and J shed 8 bases, with 15 bases lying between them. This CDR3 is 14 amino acids long. The CDR3 region is CASSSTVVEHIQYF. The CDR3 DNA is TGTGCCAGCAGTTCGACAGTGGTAGAGCACATTCAGTACTTC.

The chain carries TRBV28 and TRBJ2-3; D unresolved. Germline CDR1 reads MDHEN; CDR2 reads SYDVKM. The V gene lost 6 bases and the J gene lost 4 bases, with 20 bases spanning the gap. The CDR3 loop spans 16 amino acids. The CDR3 DNA reads as TGTGCCAGCAGCGATCCCTCCTCGTTGGTCCCAGATACGCAGTATTTT. The encoded protein is CASSDPSSLVPDTQYF. The entire variable domain, with the rest obtained from reference TRBV28 and TRBJ2-3, is as follows: DVKVTQSSRYLVKRTGEKVFLECVQDMDHENMFWYRQDPGLGLRLIYFSYDVKMKEKGDIPEGYSVSREKKERFSLILESASTNQTSMYLCASSDPSSLVPDTQYFGPGTRLTVL.

V is TRBV5-1 and J is TRBJ2-5; possible D gene TRBD1, 6 bases. The germline V gene has CDR1 SGHRS and CDR2 YFSETQ. Trimming cost V 0 bases and J 5 bases, with 14 bases left between them. The CDR3 contains 15 residues. Here the CDR3 reads CASSLGQYQGETQYF. CDR3 bases: TGCGCCAGCAGCTTGGGGCAGTACCAGGGGGAGACCCAGTACTTC.

The rearrangement joins TRBV20-1 to TRBJ2-5, with TRBD2 matching over 12 bases. From germline, CDR1 is DFQATT and CDR2 SNEGSKA (reference sequence). The CDR3 runs to 15 residues. The J segment lost 5 bases and the V segment lost 6 bases, leaving 10 bases of the junction unmatched. CDR3 region: CSARTRLAGGETQYF. CDR3 coding DNA: TGCAGTGCGCGAACCCGGCTAGCGGGGGGGGAGACCCAGTACTTC.

The rearrangement joins TRBV20-1 to TRBJ1-1; possible D gene TRBD1, 6 bases. Germline CDR1 is DFQATT and CDR2 is SNEGSKA (reference sequence). CDR3 length: 17 amino acids. Trimming removed 4 bases from V and 4 bases from J, with 25 bases in between. This chain's CDR3 is CSAIPGGTPSVGTEAFF. CDR3 sequence (DNA): TGCAGTGCTATCCCCGGCGGGACACCCAGTGTGGGCACTGAAGCTTTCTTT.

This clonotype was seen only a few times. The V call is TRBV29-1, the J call TRBJ2-7, with D tentatively TRBD1 or TRBD2 (5 bases each). This CDR3 spans 13 amino acids. V dropped 7 bases and J dropped 3 bases, with 16 bases sitting between them. Germline CDR1 SQVTM, CDR2 ANQGSEA. The CDR3: CSAVGDVDYEQYF. The CDR3 DNA reads TGCAGCGCTGTAGGGGACGTCGACTACGAGCAGTACTTC.

The chain employs TRBV27 and TRBJ2-7; 12 bases fit TRBD2. Germline-derived CDR1 and CDR2 are MNHEY and SMNVEV (reference sequence). V shed 5 bases and J 2 bases; nucleotides not matched to a gene: 4. This CDR3 is built from 15 residues. CDR3 DNA sequence: TGTGCCAGCAGTGCTAGCGGGGGGGCCCCCTACGAGCAGTACTTC. It codes for CASSASGGAPYEQYF.

The V call is TRBV10-2, the J call TRBJ2-1; the D gene is possibly TRBD1 (6 bases). Deletions cut 8 bases from V and 1 base from J, with 9 bases between. Germline V gene lookup returns CDR1 WSHSY and CDR2 SAAADI. CDR3 size: 13 residues. DNA for the CDR3: TGCGCCAGCGGGGGCCCTTCCTACAATGAGCAGTTCTTC. Residues: CASGGPSYNEQFF.

V usage is TRBV4-3 and J usage is TRBJ2-5, with 7 bases lining up with TRBD1. CDR1 and CDR2 (germline): LGHNA, YSLEER. J gave up 11 bases and V 3 bases, and 15 bases lay outside the gene matches. The CDR3 extends over 15 amino acids. The CDR3 nucleotides read TGCGCCAGCAGCCAGGACCGACAGGGTTCCAATGAGCAGTACTTC. Its protein product is CASSQDRQGSNEQYF.

This clonotype appeared a single time. The rearrangement uses TRBV11-2 and TRBJ2-1, with TRBD2 as a possible D gene (6 bases). Germline CDR1 SGHAT, CDR2 FQNNGV. Trimming removed 5 bases from V and 6 bases from J, with 14 bases in between. CDR3 length: 14 residues. Written as DNA, the CDR3 is TGTGCCAGCAGCCTGGGACTCCTCATCAATGAGCAGTTCTTC. Translated: CASSLGLLINEQFF. The whole variable domain, filled in from reference TRBV11-2 and TRBJ2-1, reads EAGVAQSPRYKIIEKRQSVAFWCNPISGHATLYWYQQILGQGPKLLIQFQNNGVVDDSQLPKDRFSAERLKGVDSTLKIQPAKLEDSAVYLCASSLGLLINEQFFGPGTRLTVL.